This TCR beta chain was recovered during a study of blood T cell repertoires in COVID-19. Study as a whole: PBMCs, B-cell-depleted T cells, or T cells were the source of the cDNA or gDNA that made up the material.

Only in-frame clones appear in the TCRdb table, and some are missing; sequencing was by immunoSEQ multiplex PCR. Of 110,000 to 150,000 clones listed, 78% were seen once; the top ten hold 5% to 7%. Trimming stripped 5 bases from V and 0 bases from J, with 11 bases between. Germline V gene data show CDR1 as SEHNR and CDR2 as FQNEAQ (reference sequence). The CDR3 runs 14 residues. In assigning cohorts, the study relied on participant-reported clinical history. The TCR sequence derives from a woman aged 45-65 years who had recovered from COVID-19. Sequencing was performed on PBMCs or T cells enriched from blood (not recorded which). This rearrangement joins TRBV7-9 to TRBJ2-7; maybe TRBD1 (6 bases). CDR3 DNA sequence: TGTGCCAGCAGCCGGGACACCTTCTCCTACGAGCAGTACTTC. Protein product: CASSRDTFSYEQYF.